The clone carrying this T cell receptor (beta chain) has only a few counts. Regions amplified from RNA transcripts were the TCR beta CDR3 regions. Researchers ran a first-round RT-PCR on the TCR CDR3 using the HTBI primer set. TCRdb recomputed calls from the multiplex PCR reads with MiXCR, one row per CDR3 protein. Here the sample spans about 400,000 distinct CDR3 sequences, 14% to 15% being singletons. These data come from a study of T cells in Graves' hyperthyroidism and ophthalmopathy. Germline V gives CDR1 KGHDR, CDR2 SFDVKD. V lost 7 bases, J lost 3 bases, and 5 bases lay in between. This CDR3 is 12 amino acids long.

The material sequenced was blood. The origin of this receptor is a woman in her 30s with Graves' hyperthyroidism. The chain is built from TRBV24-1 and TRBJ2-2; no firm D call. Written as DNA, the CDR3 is TGTGCCACCAGCCATTACACCGGGGAGCTGTTTTTT. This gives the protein CATSHYTGELFF.